Sequencing of this T cell receptor beta chain was carried out in a study of blood T cells in healthy people across ages (dated by TCRdb to the mid-2010s). Looking at the study overall: In model experiments, roughly one uniquely barcoded TCR beta cDNA molecule per two T cells was captured by template switching. To avoid experimental bias, donors of different ages were randomly spread across the sequencing lanes. Donors were grouped into four age groups: young (average 16 years), middle-aged (roughly 37), aged (roughly 62) and long-lived (about 90). For two donors (one aged 18 to 29 and one aged 80 or older), the study analyzed two additional independent replicas of 1 million unique cDNA reads from the same blood draw. Age-related changes in TCR beta repertoire diversity were measured in the study by deep sequencing normalized with unique cDNA molecular identifiers. What the research found in general, with its limitations: Because profiling used bulk unsorted PBMCs, naive and antigen-experienced compartments could not be compared conclusively. Compared with the aged group, more naive CD4+ T cells, fewer expanded clones and increased TCR diversity were shown by the long-lived group, suggesting age selection. The CMV infection status of donors was not known, potentially confounding age-related changes in expanded clonotypes. Observed TCR beta diversity per million T cells fell roughly linearly with age, and a significant reduction was already apparent by age roughly 40. Estimates of total diversity from one million sequenced T cells were regarded as lower bounds and underestimates. There was a strong correlation between observed TCR beta diversity and the percentage of naive T cells measured by flow cytometry.

V gives up 6 bases and J gives up 7 bases, and the segment between their germline ends measures 16 bases. The CDR3 measures 13 amino acids from cysteine to phenylalanine. The only DNA kept is the CDR3, 39 bases in frame from the first base. Systemically healthy Caucasian individuals from Russia, 35 to 50 in total and aged about 6 to 100 years, were included as donors. Ten milliliters of peripheral blood were drawn from each donor into EDTA-treated Vacutainer tubes. Ficoll-Paque density-gradient centrifugation was used to isolate PBMCs, with at least 6.5 million per sample. Total RNA was extracted from PBMCs with Trizol reagent, with at least 6 micrograms obtained per sample. For every donor, flow cytometry on a PBMC aliquot measured the percentage of naive CD45RAhigh/CD27high T cells. Note on this clonotype: It has no known antigen specificity. There are no base qualities to consult, and no much larger clone falls within one base.

Library prep was done by 5' RACE. The run used an Illumina HiSeq 2500. A second roughly 7 to 11 cycle PCR used a sample-barcoded 5' primer and a J-beta primer mix. Each TCR beta cDNA molecule received a unique molecular identifier from a template-switch 5' adaptor carrying 12 random nucleotides. At least 3 million CDR3-containing paired-end reads were obtained from each sample. First-strand cDNA was synthesized from all RNA with the Mint cDNA synthesis kit, primed by a TRBC-specific oligonucleotide. Following uracil-DNA glycosylase treatment, all cDNA underwent a first 18-cycle PCR with the universal primers M1SS and BC2_uni_R. In the original analysis: Each sample was normalized by randomly selecting 1 million high-quality reads, each carrying a distinct molecular identifier. Reads sharing molecular identifiers were discarded rather than binned into consensus sequences. MiTCR, run with a Q25 quality threshold and the strictest error-elimination algorithm, handled CDR3 identification, clonotype clustering and error correction. A nonparametric unseen species model with Euler transformation was used to estimate a lower bound on total TCR beta diversity. TCRdb handled the public reads itself, with Q25 trimming in fastp and clone calling in MiXCR, and kept productive beta chains. Entries that share a CDR3 protein sequence are merged under the most common genes and DNA. TCRdb's processing, not the authors', yielded these V and J calls. A total of 850,000 to 1,000,000 distinct CDR3 sequences appear in this sample, 45% to 60% of them only once. The ten biggest clones cover around a fifth of the sample.

Sample: blood. The origin of this receptor is a woman aged 55-69 years in good health. The sequence is built from TRBV12-3 or TRBV12-4 and TRBJ2-7, with a weak D call of TRBD1 (6 bases match). For the CDR3, the sequence is CASRPAGEREQYF. In nucleotides, the sequence is TGTGCCAGCAGGCCGGCAGGGGAAAGGGAGCAGTACTTC.